These 29 T cell receptor beta chains were all obtained from the same sample, sequenced in a study of vaccination and CD4 T cells after COVID-19. At the Johns Hopkins FTIC core, DNA taken from cultured CD4+ T cells was sequenced by way of the Oncomine TCR Beta short-read assay. TCRdb itself ran the PCR reads through MiXCR, one entry per CDR3 protein. The sample includes around 21,000 distinct CDR3 sequences, approximately 56% of them seen just once. Treatment defined: roughly 11-day PBMC culture with coronavirus spike peptide pools or control peptides (ViraFEST assay). Their antigens remain unidentified. Sample: CD4+ T cells from blood, cultured in vitro, taken after SARS-CoV-2 vaccination. Receptors originate from a human donor who had recovered from COVID-19.

Only a few counts were recorded for this clonotype. The genes are TRBV6-1 and TRBJ1-6; 7 bases agree with TRBD1. Per germline, CDR1 MNHNS and CDR2 SASEGT. The ends lost 5 bases at V and 10 bases at J; junction bases unmatched: 8. This CDR3 is built from 14 residues. CDR3 in DNA: TGTGCCAGCAGTACGACAGGGCCGGGGTCACCCCTCCACTTT. Translation: CASSTTGPGSPLHF.

This clonotype was recorded a few times. The chain is built from TRBV20-1 and TRBJ1-5, with a tentative D call TRBD1 (6 bases). The CDR3 loop spans 14 amino acids. V shed 3 bases and J shed 4 bases, with 13 bases lying between them. Germline V gene data show CDR1 as DFQATT and CDR2 as SNEGSKA (reference sequence). CDR3 DNA sequence: TGCAGTGCTAGGCGACAGGAATTAAATCAGCCCCAGCATTTT. Translating it yields CSARRQELNQPQHF.

The chain employs TRBV27 and TRBJ1-2; D remains unclear. V was trimmed by 6 bases and J by 4 bases, leaving 9 bases between them. The CDR3 runs to 12 residues. Germline CDR1 MNHEY, CDR2 SMNVEV (reference sequence). As DNA, the CDR3 is TGTGCCAGCAGCCCAAGTGGCTATGGCTACACCTTC. Protein sequence: CASSPSGYGYTF.

The CDR3 nucleotides read TGTGCCAGCAGTCCCCGGGCCAAGCAGGGCATCAATGAGCAGTTCTTC. Translation: CASSPRAKQGINEQFF. The chain is built from TRBV6-1 and TRBJ2-1, with D tentatively TRBD1 (5 bases). CDR3 length: 16 residues. Trimming shortened V by 5 bases and J by 6 bases, and 20 bases separated the two germline ends. Germline CDR1 MNHNS, CDR2 SASEGT.

V gene TRBV6-2 or TRBV6-3 combines with J gene TRBJ1-6; D is uncertain. V lost 4 bases and J 11 bases, leaving 9 bases between the germline ends. The CDR3 length is 12 residues. Germline V lookup: CDR1 MNHEY, CDR2 SVGEGT. The CDR3 sequence is CASSFSAAPLHF. The CDR3 nucleotides are TGTGCCAGCAGTTTTTCGGCGGCACCCCTCCACTTT.

J is TRBJ2-5 and V is TRBV19; D unresolved. The germline V and J ends were trimmed by 3 bases and 4 bases, with 18 bases remaining between them. The length of the CDR3 is 16 residues. Per germline, CDR1 LNHDA and CDR2 SQIVND (reference sequence). The CDR3 DNA is TGTGCCAGTAGTATTCCGTCTGGTGGCGGAGTAGAGACCCAGTACTTC. This translates into CASSIPSGGGVETQYF.

The chain uses TRBV21-1 and TRBJ2-2. TRBV21-1 is described as a pseudogene. This CDR3 is 15 amino acids long. CDR3 loop: CASSPPSMNTGELFF. The CDR3 nucleotides read TGTGCCAGCTCACCACCGAGCATGAACACCGGGGAGCTGTTTTTT.

The table lists this clonotype with a few counts. The chain carries TRBV20-1 and TRBJ1-6; D is uncertain. Germline V gives CDR1 DFQATT, CDR2 SNEGSKA (reference sequence). V lost 3 bases and J 8 bases, leaving 8 bases between the germline ends. This CDR3 contains 12 residues. The CDR3 protein is CSARALDSPLHF. The CDR3 DNA reads as TGCAGTGCTAGGGCGTTAGATTCACCCCTCCACTTT.

The chain uses TRBV19 and TRBJ2-2; TRBD1 aligns across 9 bases. V was clipped by 3 bases and J by 3 bases; unmatched bases: 5. The germline V gene has CDR1 LNHDA and CDR2 SQIVND (reference sequence). CDR3 length equals 16 residues. CDR3: CASSIYRDRDTGELFF. DNA for the CDR3: TGTGCCAGTAGTATCTACCGGGACAGGGACACCGGGGAGCTGTTTTTT.

There are a few counts of this clonotype. The V call is TRBV20-1, the J call TRBJ2-6, with 7 bases that match TRBD1. Trimming took 5 bases from V and 0 from J; bases not matched to a gene: 7. The CDR3 totals 16 residues. Germline CDR1 DFQATT, CDR2 SNEGSKA (reference sequence). The CDR3 loop is CSAAGTVFSGANVLTF. The CDR3 coding sequence is TGCAGTGCTGCCGGGACAGTGTTCTCTGGGGCCAACGTCCTGACTTTC.

This clonotype was seen a few times. This chain uses TRBV20-1 with TRBJ1-2; D remains ambiguous. CDR3 size: 16 residues. V lost 7 bases to trimming and J lost 5 bases, with 26 bases between them. Germline V gene sequence: CDR1 DFQATT, CDR2 SNEGSKA (reference sequence). The CDR3 loop is CSVTKPSQSFRYGYTF. CDR3 nucleotides: TGCAGTGTTACCAAACCCTCACAATCCTTTCGGTATGGCTACACCTTC.

This rearrangement joins TRBV15 to TRBJ2-5; 8 nucleotides line up with TRBD2. The V gene end was trimmed by 2 bases and the J gene end by 2 bases; junction bases not matched to a gene: 7. Per the germline V gene, CDR1 is LNHNV and CDR2 is YYDKDF (reference sequence). This CDR3 comprises 16 residues. The CDR3 bases are TGTGCCACCAGCAGAAGATCCTTAGCGGGGCAAGAGACCCAGTACTTC. It is translated as CATSRRSLAGQETQYF.

This clonotype was counted a single time. The CDR3 DNA follows: TGCAGTGCCCCGGAAAAGCTGGACACTGAAGCTTTCTTT. It encodes CSAPEKLDTEAFF. The chain employs TRBV20-1 and TRBJ1-1; D uncertain. CDR1 DFQATT and CDR2 SNEGSKA come from the germline V gene (reference sequence). V was shortened by 6 bases and J by 3 bases, with 14 bases between the two germline ends. There are 13 residues in the CDR3.

As to this clonotype: The junction does not match germline at one end; this may be a read error. V is TRBV12-3 or TRBV12-4 and J is TRBJ1-5; D is unresolved. CDR3 size: 12 residues. The CDR3 DNA reads TGTGTCAGCAGTTTAAATTGGCAGCCCCAGCATTTT. This codes for CVSSLNWQPQHF.

This clonotype was detected only once. The chain is built from TRBV20-1 and TRBJ2-1, with D possibly being TRBD1 (6 bases). V was clipped by 5 bases and J by 7 bases, with 24 bases between them. The germline V gene has CDR1 DFQATT and CDR2 SNEGSKA (reference sequence). The CDR3 loop spans 16 amino acids. The CDR3 is CSAPPGPTGDKNEQFF. The CDR3 DNA sequence: TGCAGTGCTCCTCCGGGCCCGACAGGAGATAAAAATGAGCAGTTCTTC.

Only a few counts were recorded for this clonotype. The gene calls are TRBV7-6 and TRBJ1-3; 8 nucleotides line up with TRBD1. Per the germline V gene, CDR1 is SGHVS and CDR2 is FNYEAQ. This CDR3 has 13 residues. V shed 5 bases and J 7 bases; nucleotides not matched to a gene: 4. This chain's CDR3 is CASSQNRGNTIYF. CDR3 sequence (DNA): TGTGCCAGCAGCCAGAACAGGGGGAACACCATATATTTT.

This clonotype was observed a handful of times. This chain uses TRBV2 with TRBJ2-3; D may be TRBD1 (6 bases). The CDR3 has 14 amino acids. Germline V lookup: CDR1 SNHLY, CDR2 FYNNEI. Trimming removed 4 bases from V and 3 bases from J, with 11 bases in between. CDR3 bases: TGTGCCAGCAGTGGACAGGCGCTAACAGATACGCAGTATTTT. Translated: CASSGQALTDTQYF.

This clonotype was counted a few times. The chain links TRBV20-1 to TRBJ2-5; a weak D match, TRBD2 (7 bases). Trimming cost V 3 bases and J 7 bases, with 12 bases left between them. Looked up from germline, CDR1 is DFQATT and CDR2 is SNEGSKA (reference sequence). This CDR3 region has 12 residues. The CDR3, as DNA: TGCAGTGCTAGTCCAGGGGAGGGGACCCAGTACTTC. Translating it yields CSASPGEGTQYF.

V is TRBV7-9 and J is TRBJ1-6, with unresolved D. The V end was cut by 1 base, the J end by 5 bases, with 6 bases between. Germline V gene data show CDR1 as SEHNR and CDR2 as FQNEAQ (reference sequence). There are 14 residues in the CDR3. As DNA, the CDR3 is TGTGCCAGCAGCTTAGTTGGAGATAATTCACCCCTCCACTTT. Translated, it gives CASSLVGDNSPLHF.

The chain recombines TRBV7-9 with TRBJ2-7; 9 bases line up with TRBD1. V was pared by 1 base and J by 2 bases, with 6 bases of the junction left unmatched. CDR1 is SEHNR, CDR2 FQNEAQ, per germline (reference sequence). The CDR3 is made up of 16 amino acids. Here the CDR3 DNA reads TGTGCCAGCAGCTTAGTATCAGGACAGGGGACCTACGAGCAGTACTTC. As protein: CASSLVSGQGTYEQYF.

The V gene is TRBV14, the J gene TRBJ1-2, with TRBD1 matching 8 bases. The germline gives CDR1 SGHDN, CDR2 FVKESK. J was trimmed by 7 bases and V by 0 bases; bases with no gene match: 7. The CDR3 totals 15 residues. CDR3 in amino acids: CASSQEARGRSGYTF. CDR3 bases: TGTGCCAGCAGCCAAGAGGCCAGGGGGCGGAGTGGCTACACCTTC.

This rearrangement joins TRBV27 to TRBJ2-5; D may be TRBD1 (5 bases). Trimming removed 3 bases from V and 7 bases from J, with 18 bases in between. The CDR3 loop spans 15 amino acids. CDR1 and CDR2 from the germline V gene are MNHEY and SMNVEV (reference sequence). In DNA form, the CDR3 reads TGTGCCAGCAGTTTGGGCGCATTAGGTCAGGGGACCCAGTACTTC. Translated, it gives CASSLGALGQGTQYF.

The chain has TRBV7-9 and TRBJ1-6; D is possibly TRBD1 (5 bases). From germline, CDR1 is SEHNR and CDR2 FQNEAQ (reference sequence). Trimming left V 6 bases short and J 7 bases short, with 13 bases between. This CDR3 contains 14 residues. This chain's CDR3 is CASSRAGSNSPLHF. The CDR3 DNA reads TGTGCCAGCAGTAGAGCAGGGTCCAATTCACCCCTCCACTTT.

The chain combines TRBV11-3 with TRBJ1-1, with D unclear. Trimming took 1 base from V and 11 from J, leaving 11 bases between them. CDR3 length: 12 amino acids. Germline V lookup: CDR1 SGHNT, CDR2 YENEEA. CDR3 coding DNA: TGTGCCAGCAGCTTAGCTCGGGGTCGCGCTTTCTTT. Amino acid sequence: CASSLARGRAFF.

The V and J genes are TRBV30 and TRBJ1-2, with D perhaps TRBD1 (6 bases). The germline V and J ends were trimmed by 3 bases and 8 bases, with 13 bases remaining between them. Germline-derived CDR1 and CDR2 are GTSNPN and SVGIG (reference sequence). The CDR3 length is 12 residues. CDR3 sequence: CAWSIGGGGYTF. The CDR3 coding sequence is TGTGCCTGGAGCATCGGGGGCGGAGGCTACACCTTC.

The chain recombines TRBV12-3 or TRBV12-4 with TRBJ2-7; 9 bases match TRBD1. The CDR3 loop spans 14 amino acids. The V gene end was trimmed by 4 bases and the J gene end by 5 bases; junction bases not matched to a gene: 6. The CDR3 DNA reads as TGTGCCAGCAGTTGGGGGACAGGGAGCAACGAGCAGTACTTC. Translating gives CASSWGTGSNEQYF.

CDR3 nucleotide sequence: TGCGCCAGCAGCCTAGGCACCGGGGAGCTGTTTTTT. This codes for CASSLGTGELFF. The rearrangement uses TRBV4-3 and TRBJ2-2, with no clear D. This CDR3 has 12 amino acids. CDR1 and CDR2 (germline): LGHNA, YSLEER. V was cut by 4 bases and J by 4 bases, with 4 bases left in between.

This clonotype was counted between two and nine times. The CDR3 is CATSREQIYGYTF. The CDR3 DNA follows: TGTGCCACCAGCAGAGAACAGATCTATGGCTACACCTTC. The chain employs TRBV15 and TRBJ1-2; D is unclear. Trimming took 0 bases from V and 4 from J, leaving 6 bases between them. The CDR3 consists of 13 residues. Germline CDR1 LNHNV, CDR2 YYDKDF (reference sequence).

The rearrangement links TRBV25-1 to TRBJ1-1; TRBD1 might be the D (6 bases). The V end was cut by 4 bases, the J end by 4 bases, with 10 bases between. CDR3 length: 13 residues. Per germline, CDR1 MGHDK and CDR2 SYGVNS. CDR3 coding DNA: TGTGCCAGCAGTGCGACAGGTGGCACTGAAGCTTTCTTT. Encoded protein: CASSATGGTEAFF.